The rows below give T cell receptor beta chains drawn from one sample of a study of shared clonotypes between healthy human individuals. Repertoires were generated with immunoSEQ multiplex PCR, while TCRdb's copy carries only in-frame clones and drops some. Here the sample spans roughly 2 million clones, under 97% being singletons. Sequencing used naive CD4+ T cells sorted from blood. The receptors shown here come from a man aged 18-30 years in good health. The CDR3 runs from the conserved cysteine through the conserved F or W. Fields, in order: clone size, V gene, D gene, J gene, CDR3 protein, CDR3 DNA. The D gene is left open where the match is weak. Not every row has a clone size; where given, it reads once, few, many or a size class.

NA	TRBV2	NA	TRBJ1-2	CASSVWANYGYTF	TGTGCCAGCAGTGTATGGGCTAACTATGGCTACACCTTC
NA	TRBV7-8	TRBD2	TRBJ2-3	CASSLGPPRGIGDTQYF	TGTGCCAGCAGCTTAGGTCCCCCGCGGGGGATAGGAGATACGCAGTATTTT
NA	TRBV11-3	NA	TRBJ2-5	CASSLDTSRTQETQYF	TGTGCCAGCAGCTTAGATACGTCTAGGACCCAAGAGACCCAGTACTTC
NA	TRBV5-1	NA	TRBJ2-2	CASSPRGQNTGELFF	TGCGCCAGCAGCCCCCGAGGACAGAACACCGGGGAGCTGTTTTTT
NA	TRBV7-9	NA	TRBJ2-3	CASSFDRGGGTDTQYF	TGTGCCAGCAGCTTCGACAGGGGAGGGGGCACAGATACGCAGTATTTT
NA	TRBV5-1	NA	TRBJ2-5	CASSLLAQETQYF	TGCGCCAGCAGCTTATTAGCTCAAGAGACCCAGTACTTC
NA	TRBV4-1	NA	TRBJ2-3	CASSQDQGSDTQYF	TGCGCCAGCAGCCAAGATCAGGGGTCAGATACGCAGTATTTT
NA	TRBV2	TRBD1	TRBJ1-5	CASSGGTGGFDQPQHF	TGTGCCAGCAGTGGCGGGACAGGGGGATTCGATCAGCCCCAGCATTTT
once	TRBV25-1	NA	TRBJ1-4	CASSESYRVNEKLFF	TGTGCCAGCAGTGAATCGTACAGGGTTAACGAAAAACTGTTTTTT
NA	TRBV20-1	NA	TRBJ2-5	CSARREETQYF	TGCAGTGCTAGAAGAGAGGAGACCCAGTACTTC
NA	TRBV29-1	TRBD2	TRBJ2-1	CSLTSGRYNEQFF	TGCAGCCTAACTAGCGGGAGATACAATGAGCAGTTCTTC
NA	TRBV19	NA	TRBJ1-5	CASSISSNQPQHF	TGTGCCAGTAGTATTAGTAGCAATCAGCCCCAGCATTTT
NA	TRBV7-2	TRBD2	TRBJ2-7	CASSFIAGGTHYEQYF	TGTGCCAGCAGCTTTATTGCGGGGGGGACCCACTACGAGCAGTACTTC
NA	TRBV7-2	NA	TRBJ1-3	CASSLVVSGNTIYF	TGTGCCAGCAGCTTAGTAGTCTCTGGAAACACCATATATTTT
once	TRBV28	NA	TRBJ2-7	CASSGDNSYEQYF	TGTGCCAGCAGTGGGGACAACTCCTACGAGCAGTACTTC
NA	TRBV15	NA	TRBJ1-4	CATSRDRQGNEKLFF	TGTGCCACCAGCAGAGATCGGCAGGGGAACGAAAAACTGTTTTTT
NA	TRBV9	TRBD2	TRBJ2-7	CASSTSPAGGSYEQYF	TGTGCCAGCAGCACCTCCCCAGCGGGAGGCTCCTACGAGCAGTACTTC
NA	TRBV9	NA	TRBJ1-1	CASSVGGVANTEAFF	TGTGCCAGCAGCGTAGGGGGAGTTGCGAACACTGAAGCTTTCTTT
NA	TRBV7-2	TRBD2	TRBJ2-4	CASSLAASGIDIQYF	TGTGCCAGCAGCTTAGCGGCTAGCGGGATTGACATTCAGTACTTC
NA	TRBV10-2	NA	TRBJ2-5	CASRNEIGFQETQYF	TGCGCCAGCAGGAATGAGATAGGGTTCCAAGAGACCCAGTACTTC
NA	TRBV18	NA	TRBJ2-1	CASSSGPFNEQFF	TGTGCCAGCTCATCGGGACCCTTCAATGAGCAGTTCTTC
NA	TRBV5-1	TRBD2	TRBJ2-5	CASSPGTSGRNQETQYF	TGCGCCAGCAGCCCAGGGACTAGCGGGAGGAACCAAGAGACCCAGTACTTC
NA	TRBV5-1	NA	TRBJ2-5	CASSNTPGTKKETQYF	TGCGCCAGCAGCAATACCCCCGGGACAAAGAAAGAGACCCAGTACTTC
NA	TRBV10-3	NA	TRBJ2-3	CAISESGAASDTQYF	TGTGCCATCAGTGAGTCGGGGGCAGCGTCAGATACGCAGTATTTT
NA	TRBV6-5	TRBD1	TRBJ2-7	CASSYDRGVEQYF	TGTGCCAGCAGTTACGACAGGGGGGTCGAGCAGTACTTC
NA	TRBV21-1	NA	TRBJ1-2	CASSKRSRGAGYTF	TGTGCCAGCAGCAAACGGAGCAGGGGGGCTGGCTACACCTTC
NA	TRBV20-1	NA	TRBJ1-6	CSAPDSSPLHF	TGCAGTGCCCCGGACAGCTCACCCCTCCACTTT